The present T cell receptor beta chain was sequenced within a study of blood T cells in healthy people across ages. Alongside a J-beta primer mix, a sample-barcoded 5' primer served in a second PCR lasting about 7 to 11 cycles. MiXCR, applied by TCRdb to the 5' RACE reads, yields one record per CDR3 protein. The profile shows 950,000 to 1,200,000 distinct CDR3 sequences, around two fifths of them singletons. Trimming cost V 3 bases and J 1 base, with 11 bases left between them. CDR1 and CDR2 from the germline V gene are SGHDT and YYEEEE. CDR3 size: 14 residues. The genes are TRBV5-6 and TRBJ2-7, with a weak D call TRBD1 (5 bases). Sequencing used blood. This sequence was found in a young man in good health. The CDR3 sequence is CASSSPTVSYEQYF. CDR3 in DNA: TGTGCCAGCAGCTCTCCGACAGTTTCCTACGAGCAGTACTTC. Full variable domain (remainder filled in from reference TRBV5-6 and TRBJ2-7): DAGVTQSPTHLIKTRGQQVTLRCSPKSGHDTVSWYQQALGQGPQFIFQYYEEEERQRGNFPDRFSGHQFPNYSSELNVNALLLGDSALYLCASSSPTVSYEQYFGPGTRLTVT.